The clone carrying this TCR beta chain was seen many times. This specimen belongs to a study of human T cells and chemical hapten exposure. TCRdb itself ran the RACE reads through MiXCR, one entry per CDR3 protein. This table has tens of thousands of distinct CDR3 sequences, 12% appearing once. CDR3 length: 14 residues. Looked up from germline, CDR1 is SGHTA and CDR2 is FQGNSA. V lost 5 bases and J lost 3, with 11 bases in between. Time point here: patch test 1, 2 weeks after DPC sensitization. Treatment specified: therapeutic diphenylcyclopropenone sensitization with weekly scalp DPC. The TCR was taken from an older woman with alopecia areata. Some clones in this sample may be carry-over from other donors' samples. Sequencing was performed on whole blood, taken in connection with sensitization to the hapten diphenylcyclopropenone (DPC). J is TRBJ1-5 and V is TRBV7-2; maybe TRBD1 (6 bases). This CDR3 reads CASSTDSNNQPQHF. The DNA of the CDR3 is TGTGCCAGCAGCACGGACAGCAACAATCAGCCCCAGCATTTT.